These 32 T cell receptor beta chains share one sample of origin, sequenced in a study of cytomegalovirus exposure and HLA in healthy donors. PCR used 60 Vbeta primers and 13 Jbeta primers. Clones were sequenced by immunoSEQ multiplex PCR, and TCRdb holds only the in-frame ones, with some missing. In the table there are 130,000 or so clones, about 81% of which are singletons. The material sequenced was PBMCs. The source is a man aged 35 to 55 in good health and CMV-seronegative.

The chain joins TRBV2 to TRBJ1-5; 7 bases are shared with TRBD1. With V trimmed by 0 bases and J by 0 bases, 14 bases remained unmatched. The V gene's germline CDR1 is SNHLY and CDR2 FYNNEI. The CDR3 spans 20 residues. CDR3 amino acids: CASSEARVWGGTDSNQPQHF. CDR3 DNA: TGTGCCAGCAGTGAAGCGAGAGTTTGGGGTGGGACAGATAGCAATCAGCCCCAGCATTTT. Looking up the rest from reference TRBV2 and TRBJ1-5 gives the full variable domain: EPEVTQTPSHQVTQMGQEVILRCVPISNHLYFYWYRQILGQKVEFLVSFYNNEISEKSEIFDDQFSVERPDGSNFTLKIRSTKLEDSAMYFCASSEARVWGGTDSNQPQHFGDGTRLSIL.

The genes are TRBV27 and TRBJ2-2, with TRBD1 matching 7 bases. There are 14 residues in the CDR3. With V trimmed by 7 bases and J by 5 bases, 7 bases remained unmatched. Germline assignment: CDR1 MNHEY and CDR2 SMNVEV (reference sequence). The CDR3 loop is CASTDRARTGELFF. The CDR3 DNA reads TGTGCCAGCACCGACAGGGCGAGGACCGGGGAGCTGTTTTTT.

The V and J genes are TRBV27 and TRBJ1-4; D is perhaps TRBD1 (5 bases). Germline CDR1 MNHEY, CDR2 SMNVEV (reference sequence). The V end lost 2 bases, the J end lost 8 bases, and 12 bases lay between the germline ends. The CDR3 totals 14 residues. The CDR3 spells CASSLLGGREKLFF. DNA of the CDR3: TGTGCCAGCAGTTTACTGGGGGGGAGAGAAAAACTGTTTTTT.

This clone came up a few times. The chain is built from TRBV7-3 and TRBJ2-1, with 13 bases lining up with TRBD2. This CDR3 is built from 15 residues. V trimming: 5 bases; J trimming: 9 bases; junction bases outside the gene matches: 7. Per germline, CDR1 SGHTA and CDR2 FQGTGA. DNA of the CDR3: TGTGCCAGCAGCCTCACTAGCGGGAGGGGGGTTGAGCAGTTCTTC. Encoded protein: CASSLTSGRGVEQFF.

Note on this clone: A junction end diverges from the germline sequence, so it may reflect a read error. The rearrangement links TRBV19 to TRBJ2-7; possible D gene TRBD1, 6 bases. Germline V gene data show CDR1 as LNHDA and CDR2 as SQIVND (reference sequence). The CDR3 extends over 18 amino acids. CDR3 sequence (DNA): TGTGCCAGTAGTATAGCCCTGGGGGCGGAGCAAGGAGCCTACGGGCAGTACTTC. Translated, it gives CASSIALGAEQGAYGQYF.

This clone was picked up one time. The chain uses TRBV28 and TRBJ2-7; D possibly corresponds to TRBD2 (5 bases). This CDR3 has 13 residues. Trimming left V 7 bases short and J 2 bases short, with 12 bases between. The germline V gene has CDR1 MDHEN and CDR2 SYDVKM. This CDR3 reads CASTDSSTYEQYF. CDR3 DNA: TGTGCCAGCACGGACTCCAGTACCTACGAGCAGTACTTC.

The gene calls are TRBV28 and TRBJ1-1; D is unclear. V gave up 10 bases and J gave up 2 bases, with 14 bases separating them. This CDR3 comprises 13 residues. Per germline, CDR1 MDHEN and CDR2 SYDVKM. This CDR3 is CAILTRVNTEAFF. CDR3 coding DNA: TGTGCCATCCTAACACGGGTTAACACTGAAGCTTTCTTT.

This clone came up a few times. The CDR3, as DNA: TGTGCCAGCAGCTTAGGTGACAGGGGGCAAGAGACCCAGTACTTC. Amino acids: CASSLGDRGQETQYF. The chain is built from TRBV7-2 and TRBJ2-5, with TRBD1 matching 9 bases. The CDR3 covers 15 residues. Germline V CDR1 and CDR2: SGHTA, FQGNSA. J was trimmed by 2 bases and V by 1 base; bases with no gene match: 2.

The chain links TRBV5-1 to TRBJ2-5, with D possibly matching TRBD2 (6 bases). Trimming removed 4 bases at V and 2 bases at J, with 12 bases between. This CDR3 spans 14 amino acids. Germline V gene data show CDR1 as SGHRS and CDR2 as YFSETQ. This CDR3 is CASSQGLLQETQYF. The CDR3 nucleotides are TGCGCCAGCAGCCAAGGACTACTACAAGAGACCCAGTACTTC.

The chain employs TRBV10-3 and TRBJ2-1, with 16 bases lining up with TRBD2. This CDR3 is built from 18 residues. The V and J ends lost 6 bases and 8 bases, in that order; junction bases with no gene match: 13. Per the germline V gene, CDR1 is ENHRY and CDR2 is SYGVKD. This CDR3 reads CAISEVPGLAGGPDEQFF. CDR3 sequence (DNA): TGTGCCATCAGCGAAGTCCCGGGACTAGCGGGGGGGCCCGATGAGCAGTTCTTC.

V and J are TRBV5-6 and TRBJ1-1, with no clear D. Looked up from germline, CDR1 is SGHDT and CDR2 is YYEEEE. The length of the CDR3 is 15 residues. The V end was cut by 4 bases, the J end by 0 bases, with 13 bases between. The CDR3: CASSLGYGLNTEAFF. The CDR3 DNA reads TGTGCCAGCAGCCTGGGTTATGGGCTGAACACTGAAGCTTTCTTT.

V gene TRBV7-2 combines with J gene TRBJ2-7, with D unclear. CDR3 length: 11 residues. Deletions cut 3 bases from V and 5 bases from J, with 5 bases between. In germline, CDR1 is SGHTA, CDR2 FQGNSA. The DNA for the CDR3 is TGTGCCAGCAGCTTTCGTAACGAGCAGTACTTC. Protein product: CASSFRNEQYF.

CDR3 DNA sequence: TGTGCCAGCAGTACGGACCGGGGGAGTAACATTCAGTACTTC. This encodes CASSTDRGSNIQYF. V is TRBV7-9 and J is TRBJ2-4; D is possibly TRBD2 (6 bases). This CDR3 has 14 amino acids. CDR1 and CDR2 (germline): SEHNR, FQNEAQ (reference sequence). The V end was cut by 6 bases, the J end by 7 bases, with 16 bases between.

The chain carries TRBV5-6 and TRBJ1-1, with a weak D call TRBD1 (5 bases). Between the trimmed V and J ends, which lost 4 bases and 8 bases, there was a span of 18 bases. This CDR3 region has 14 residues. CDR1 and CDR2 (germline): SGHDT, YYEEEE. The CDR3 nucleotides are TGTGCCAGCAGCCCTATATGGGGCGCCCACGAAGCTTTCTTT. Translation: CASSPIWGAHEAFF. Looking up the rest from reference TRBV5-6 and TRBJ1-1 gives the full variable domain: DAGVTQSPTHLIKTRGQQVTLRCSPKSGHDTVSWYQQALGQGPQFIFQYYEEEERQRGNFPDRFSGHQFPNYSSELNVNALLLGDSALYLCASSPIWGAHEAFFGQGTRLTVV.

This chain connects TRBV5-4 to TRBJ1-2; 8 nucleotides line up with TRBD1. The V gene's germline CDR1 is SGHNT and CDR2 YYREEE (reference sequence). After removal of 4 bases from V and 2 bases from J, the junction contained 7 bases not matched to a gene. There are 15 residues in the CDR3. CDR3 sequence (DNA): TGTGCCAGCAGCACCTGGGGACAGGACAACTATGGCTACACCTTC. Its protein product is CASSTWGQDNYGYTF.

This chain links TRBV2 with TRBJ1-6, with 10 bases fitting TRBD1. In germline, CDR1 is SNHLY, CDR2 FYNNEI. V was pared by 9 bases and J by 5 bases, with 13 bases of the junction left unmatched. The CDR3 contains 17 residues. The DNA for the CDR3 is TGTGCCAGGGAGTCTAGGACAGGGGGAGGAAATAATTCACCCCTCCACTTT. Protein: CARESRTGGGNNSPLHF. The complete variable domain, with remaining parts taken from reference TRBV2 and TRBJ1-6, reads EPEVTQTPSHQVTQMGQEVILRCVPISNHLYFYWYRQILGQKVEFLVSFYNNEISEKSEIFDDQFSVERPDGSNFTLKIRSTKLEDSAMYFCARESRTGGGNNSPLHFGNGTRLTVT.

The chain recombines TRBV18 with TRBJ2-2; 8 bases map to TRBD1. The germline V gene encodes CDR1 KGHSH and CDR2 LQKENI. The ends lost 3 bases at V and 4 bases at J; junction bases unmatched: 7. This CDR3 spans 16 amino acids. Written as DNA, the CDR3 is TGTGCCAGCTCACCGCCCGGGACAGGAGGCACCGGGGAGCTGTTTTTT. Translation gives CASSPPGTGGTGELFF.

This chain links TRBV30 with TRBJ1-4; D is perhaps TRBD1 (6 bases). V lost 3 bases and J 7 bases, leaving 15 bases between the germline ends. The V gene's germline CDR1 is GTSNPN and CDR2 SVGIG (reference sequence). The CDR3 has 14 residues. The CDR3 bases are TGTGCCTGGAGCGTGGGGGCTGGGAGTGAAAAACTGTTTTTT. Protein: CAWSVGAGSEKLFF.

This clone was detected once. The rearrangement joins TRBV18 to TRBJ2-2, with D perhaps TRBD1 (6 bases). V lost 4 bases, J lost 1 base, and 7 bases lay in between. The CDR3 sequence is 14 residues long. Germline-derived CDR1 and CDR2 are KGHSH and LQKENI. The CDR3 reads CASSQDRNTGELFF. The CDR3 DNA sequence: TGTGCCAGCTCACAGGACAGGAACACCGGGGAGCTGTTTTTT.

This clone has just one count. Compared with germline, one end of the junction differs, possibly owing to a read error. This chain links TRBV7-2 with TRBJ2-4, with 15 positions matching TRBD2. The CDR3 totals 17 residues. The germline CDR1 and CDR2 sequences are SGHTA and FQGNSA. Written as DNA, the CDR3 is TGTGCCAGCAGCTGGGGACTAGCGGGGGGCCCCAAAAACAGTCAGTACTTC. Amino acid sequence: CASSWGLAGGPKNSQYF.

This clone was observed a handful of times. The chain employs TRBV27 and TRBJ1-1; TRBD1 aligns across 11 bases. Trimming removed 5 bases from V and 10 bases from J; junction bases left unmatched: 6. There are 13 residues in the CDR3. The germline CDR1 and CDR2 sequences are MNHEY and SMNVEV (reference sequence). The CDR3, as DNA: TGTGCCAGCAGTACGGACAGGGGGCGTTTAGCTTTCTTT. As protein: CASSTDRGRLAFF.

The gene calls are TRBV18 and TRBJ2-7, with 7 bases that match TRBD2. The ends lost 0 bases at V and 4 bases at J; junction bases unmatched: 21. The CDR3 has 20 residues. Per the germline V gene, CDR1 is KGHSH and CDR2 is LQKENI. The CDR3 is CASSPPVKRSGKFFRYEQYF. For the CDR3, the DNA is TGTGCCAGCTCACCACCGGTAAAGAGAAGCGGGAAGTTTTTCAGGTACGAGCAGTACTTC.

This clone was picked up a small number of times. The chain uses TRBV5-5 and TRBJ2-2; 10 nucleotides line up with TRBD1. V was clipped by 0 bases and J by 6 bases; unmatched bases: 5. Germline CDR1 SGHKS, CDR2 YYEKEE (reference sequence). This CDR3 is 16 amino acids long. CDR3 protein: CASSLAGTGVPGELFF. The CDR3 DNA sequence: TGTGCCAGCAGCTTGGCCGGGACAGGGGTCCCCGGGGAGCTGTTTTTT.

This clone was observed a handful of times. The CDR3 nucleotides are TGTGCCTGGGACCGAAAGGGACTAGCGGGGGGTGGGCAGTTCTTC. It specifies CAWDRKGLAGGGQFF. The J gene is TRBJ2-1, the V gene TRBV30; 15 bases line up with TRBD2. CDR3 size: 15 residues. The V gene end was trimmed by 5 bases and the J gene end by 12 bases; junction bases not matched to a gene: 11. The V gene's germline CDR1 is GTSNPN and CDR2 SVGIG (reference sequence).

This chain joins TRBV2 and TRBJ2-1; 13 bases are shared with TRBD2. After removal of 7 bases from V and 7 bases from J, the junction contained 4 bases not matched to a gene. The CDR3 has 14 amino acids. Germline CDR1 and CDR2: SNHLY and FYNNEI. In DNA form, the CDR3 reads TGTGCCAGCACGGGACTAGCGGGAACGAATGAGCAGTTCTTC. This encodes CASTGLAGTNEQFF. The full variable domain, rest sourced from reference TRBV2 and TRBJ2-1, is EPEVTQTPSHQVTQMGQEVILRCVPISNHLYFYWYRQILGQKVEFLVSFYNNEISEKSEIFDDQFSVERPDGSNFTLKIRSTKLEDSAMYFCASTGLAGTNEQFFGPGTRLTVL.

V usage is TRBV7-2 and J usage is TRBJ2-7, with 7 positions matching TRBD2. Unmatched junction bases numbered 8, after V lost 5 bases and J lost 4 bases. Germline V CDR1 and CDR2: SGHTA, FQGNSA. This CDR3 is built from 14 residues. This CDR3 reads CASSKSGKVYEQYF. In nucleotides, the CDR3 is TGTGCCAGCAGCAAAAGCGGGAAGGTATACGAGCAGTACTTC. Full variable domain (outside the CDR3, taken from reference TRBV7-2 and TRBJ2-7): GAGVSQSPSNKVTEKGKDVELRCDPISGHTALYWYRQSLGQGLEFLIYFQGNSAPDKSGLPSDRFSAERTGGSVSTLTIQRTQQEDSAVYLCASSKSGKVYEQYFGPGTRLTVT.

The DNA for the CDR3 is TGTGCCAGCAGCTTTGACAGGGCTAGCACAGATACGCAGTATTTT. It codes for CASSFDRASTDTQYF. The chain combines TRBV5-4 with TRBJ2-3; TRBD1 aligns across 7 bases. Germline CDR1 is SGHNT and CDR2 is YYREEE (reference sequence). Trimming at V came to 2 bases and at J to 0 bases, leaving 3 bases not matched to a gene. CDR3 length: 15 residues.

This sequence joins TRBV10-3 and TRBJ2-7, with a tentative D call TRBD2 (7 bases). The V and J ends lost 5 bases and 3 bases respectively, with 11 bases between them. Germline lookup yields CDR1 ENHRY and CDR2 SYGVKD. The length of the CDR3 is 13 residues. The CDR3 spells CAISWGGRYEQYF. The CDR3 DNA sequence: TGTGCCATCAGTTGGGGGGGCCGCTACGAGCAGTACTTC.

This chain links TRBV19 with TRBJ2-7; 9 nucleotides match TRBD1. This CDR3 has 14 amino acids. In germline, CDR1 is LNHDA, CDR2 SQIVND (reference sequence). Trimming at V came to 0 bases and at J to 6 bases, leaving 3 bases not matched to a gene. The CDR3 here is CASSIEDRGAEQYF. CDR3 DNA sequence: TGTGCCAGTAGTATAGAGGACAGGGGTGCCGAGCAGTACTTC.

The chain employs TRBV5-6 and TRBJ1-2; TRBD1 is a possible D gene (6 bases). CDR3 length: 16 amino acids. V lost 0 bases, J lost 1 base, and 13 bases lay in between. CDR1 and CDR2 from the germline V gene are SGHDT and YYEEEE. CDR3 sequence reads: CASSLGTGIYNYGYTF. The CDR3, as DNA: TGTGCCAGCAGCTTGGGTACAGGGATATATAACTATGGCTACACCTTC. Variable domain in full (rest from reference TRBV5-6 and TRBJ1-2): DAGVTQSPTHLIKTRGQQVTLRCSPKSGHDTVSWYQQALGQGPQFIFQYYEEEERQRGNFPDRFSGHQFPNYSSELNVNALLLGDSALYLCASSLGTGIYNYGYTFGSGTRLTVV.

The rearrangement links TRBV11-2 to TRBJ2-7; 11 positions match TRBD2. Germline CDR1 SGHAT, CDR2 FQNNGV. The CDR3 runs to 15 residues. Trimming took 3 bases from V and 2 from J; bases not matched to a gene: 3. CDR3 coding DNA: TGTGCCAGCAGCTTGGGGACTAGCGGTCCCTACGAGCAGTACTTC. Amino acids: CASSLGTSGPYEQYF.

This clone was seen just once. The chain uses TRBV23-1 and TRBJ1-2; TRBD1 matches at 8 bases. TRBV23-1 is designated an ORF whose function remains uncertain. The CDR3 covers 16 residues. J lost 5 bases, V lost 9 bases, and 17 bases had no gene match. CDR3: CASPTGQGFLGYGYTF. As DNA, the CDR3 is TGCGCCAGTCCAACCGGACAGGGTTTTTTAGGGTATGGCTACACCTTC.